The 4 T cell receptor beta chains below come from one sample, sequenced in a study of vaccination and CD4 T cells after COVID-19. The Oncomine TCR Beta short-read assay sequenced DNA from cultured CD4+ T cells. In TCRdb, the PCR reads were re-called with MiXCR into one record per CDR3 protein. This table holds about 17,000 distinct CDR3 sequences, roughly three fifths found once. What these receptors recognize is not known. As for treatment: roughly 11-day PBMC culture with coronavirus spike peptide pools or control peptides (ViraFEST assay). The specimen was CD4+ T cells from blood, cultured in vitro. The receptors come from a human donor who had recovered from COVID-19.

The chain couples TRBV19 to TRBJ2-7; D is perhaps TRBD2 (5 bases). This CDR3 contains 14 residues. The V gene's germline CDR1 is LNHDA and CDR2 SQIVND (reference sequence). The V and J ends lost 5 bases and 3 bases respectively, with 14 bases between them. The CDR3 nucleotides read TGTGCCAGTAGTCCCAGCGGCTATTTCTACGAGCAGTACTTC. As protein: CASSPSGYFYEQYF.

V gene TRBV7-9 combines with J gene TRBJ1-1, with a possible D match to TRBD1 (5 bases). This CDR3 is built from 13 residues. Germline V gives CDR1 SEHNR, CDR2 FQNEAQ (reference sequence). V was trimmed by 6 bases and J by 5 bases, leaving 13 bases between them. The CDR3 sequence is CASRRRGGTEAFF. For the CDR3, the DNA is TGTGCCAGCAGGAGACGGGGGGGAACTGAAGCTTTCTTT.

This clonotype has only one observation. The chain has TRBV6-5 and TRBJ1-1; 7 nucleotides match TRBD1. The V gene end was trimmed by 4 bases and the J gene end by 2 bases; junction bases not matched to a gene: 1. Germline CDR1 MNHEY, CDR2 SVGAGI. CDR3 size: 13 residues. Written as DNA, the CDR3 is TGTGCCAGCAGTTGGGACAGAAACACTGAAGCTTTCTTT. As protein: CASSWDRNTEAFF.

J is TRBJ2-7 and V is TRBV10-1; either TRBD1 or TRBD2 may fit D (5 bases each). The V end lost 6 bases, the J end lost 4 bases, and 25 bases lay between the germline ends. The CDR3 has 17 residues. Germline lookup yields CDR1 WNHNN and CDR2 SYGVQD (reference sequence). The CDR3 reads CASRCRPRDPKRYEQYF. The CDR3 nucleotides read TGCGCCAGCAGATGCAGACCCCGGGACCCAAAGAGGTACGAGCAGTACTTC.